This record concerns one TCR beta chain sequence. The antigen remains undetermined. This sample was taken from a study of cytomegalovirus exposure and HLA in healthy donors. It was with 60 Vbeta and 13 Jbeta primers that the PCR ran. Produced via immunoSEQ multiplex PCR; TCRdb's table is partial and in-frame only. Of just over 150,000 clones listed, around 80% are singletons. CDR1 SEHNR and CDR2 FQNEAQ come from the germline V gene (reference sequence). The CDR3 consists of 14 residues. Trimming took off 5 bases at V and 4 bases at J, with 14 bases between the two ends. Overall study findings and caveats: In vitro assays verified that three CMV-associated chains recognized CMV antigens specifically.

The receptor comes from a male donor in good health and CMV-seropositive. The rearrangement joins TRBV7-9 to TRBJ1-2; D not resolved. Sequenced input: PBMCs. In DNA, the CDR3 is TGTGCCAGCAGCCATCCCATGGAGGGCTATGGCTACACCTTC. This encodes CASSHPMEGYGYTF. Complete variable domain (other parts from reference TRBV7-9 and TRBJ1-2): DTGVSQNPRHKITKRGQNVTFRCDPISEHNRLYWYRQTLGQGPEFLTYFQNEAQLEKSRLLSDRFSAERPKGSFSTLEIQRTEQGDSAMYLCASSHPMEGYGYTFGSGTRLTVV.